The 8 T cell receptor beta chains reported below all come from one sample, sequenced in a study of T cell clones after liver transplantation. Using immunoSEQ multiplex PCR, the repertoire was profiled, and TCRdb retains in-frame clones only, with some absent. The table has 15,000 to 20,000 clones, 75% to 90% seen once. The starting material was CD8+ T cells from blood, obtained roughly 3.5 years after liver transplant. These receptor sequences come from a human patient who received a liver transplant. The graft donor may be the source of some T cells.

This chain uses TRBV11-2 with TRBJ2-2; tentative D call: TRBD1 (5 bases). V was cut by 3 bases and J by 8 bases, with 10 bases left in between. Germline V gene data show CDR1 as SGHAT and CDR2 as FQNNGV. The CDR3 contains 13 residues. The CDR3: CASSLAGPGELFF. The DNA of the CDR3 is TGTGCCAGCAGCTTGGCAGGGCCGGGGGAGCTGTTTTTT.

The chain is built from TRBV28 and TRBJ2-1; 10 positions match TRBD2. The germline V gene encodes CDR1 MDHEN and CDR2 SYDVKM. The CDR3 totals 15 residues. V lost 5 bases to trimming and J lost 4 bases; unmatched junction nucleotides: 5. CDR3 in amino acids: CASSIGLAAYNEQFF. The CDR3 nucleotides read TGTGCCAGCAGTATTGGACTAGCGGCTTACAATGAGCAGTTCTTC.

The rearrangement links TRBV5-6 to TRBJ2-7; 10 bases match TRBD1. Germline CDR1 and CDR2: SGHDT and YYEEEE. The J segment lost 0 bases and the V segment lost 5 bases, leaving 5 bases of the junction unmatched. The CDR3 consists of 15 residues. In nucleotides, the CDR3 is TGTGCCAGCAGACCGACAGGGGGCTTCTCCTACGAGCAGTACTTC. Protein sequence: CASRPTGGFSYEQYF. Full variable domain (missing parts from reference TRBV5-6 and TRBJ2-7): DAGVTQSPTHLIKTRGQQVTLRCSPKSGHDTVSWYQQALGQGPQFIFQYYEEEERQRGNFPDRFSGHQFPNYSSELNVNALLLGDSALYLCASRPTGGFSYEQYFGPGTRLTVT.

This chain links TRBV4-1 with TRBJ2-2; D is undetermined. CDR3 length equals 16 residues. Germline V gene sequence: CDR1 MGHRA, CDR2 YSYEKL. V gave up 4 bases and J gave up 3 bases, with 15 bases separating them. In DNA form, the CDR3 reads TGCGCCAGCAGCCCCCTCCGGCGTCCCGACACCGGGGAGCTGTTTTTT. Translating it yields CASSPLRRPDTGELFF.

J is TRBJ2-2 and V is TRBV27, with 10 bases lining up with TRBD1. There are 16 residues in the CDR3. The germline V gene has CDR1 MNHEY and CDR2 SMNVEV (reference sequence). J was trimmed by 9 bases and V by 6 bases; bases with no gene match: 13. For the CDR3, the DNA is TGTGCCAGCAGGCTAAGCGGACAGGGGGTAAGGAGGGAGCTGTTTTTT. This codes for CASRLSGQGVRRELFF.

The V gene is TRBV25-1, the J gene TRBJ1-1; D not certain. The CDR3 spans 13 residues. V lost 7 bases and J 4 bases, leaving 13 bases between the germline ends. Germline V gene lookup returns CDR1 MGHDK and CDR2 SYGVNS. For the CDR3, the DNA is TGTGCCAGCACCATAGGTTCTTTCACTGAAGCTTTCTTT. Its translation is CASTIGSFTEAFF.

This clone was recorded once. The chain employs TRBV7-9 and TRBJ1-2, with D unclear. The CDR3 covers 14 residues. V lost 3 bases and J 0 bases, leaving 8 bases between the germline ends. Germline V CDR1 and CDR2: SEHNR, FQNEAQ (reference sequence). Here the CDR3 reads CASSFGGANYGYTF. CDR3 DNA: TGTGCCAGCAGCTTTGGTGGTGCTAACTATGGCTACACCTTC.

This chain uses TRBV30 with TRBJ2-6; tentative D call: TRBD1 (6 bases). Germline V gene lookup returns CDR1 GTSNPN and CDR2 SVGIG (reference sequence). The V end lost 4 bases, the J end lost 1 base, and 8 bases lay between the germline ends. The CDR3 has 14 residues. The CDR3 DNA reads TGTGCCTGGACGAGGGGGTCTGGGGCCAACGTCCTGACTTTC. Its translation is CAWTRGSGANVLTF.